This T cell receptor (beta chain) was identified in a study of blood T cell repertoires in COVID-19. The authors' processing: The authors estimated nucleated cell counts from reference gene primer amplification. The data were produced by immunoSEQ multiplex PCR, yet TCRdb's version contains in-frame clones alone and is incomplete. The V and J calls and clone size are taken from that table; D and trimming were inferred from the DNA. This table has 280,000 or so clones, around 85% appearing once. The V and J ends lost 1 base and 6 bases respectively, with 13 bases between them. The germline gives CDR1 SGHRS, CDR2 YFSETQ. The CDR3 is made up of 14 amino acids.

This TCR derives from a man aged 25 to 45 who had recovered from COVID-19. The sequencing sample was made of PBMCs or T cells enriched from blood (not recorded which). V usage is TRBV5-1 and J usage is TRBJ1-1, with a possible D match to TRBD1 (5 bases). The CDR3 DNA sequence: TGCGCCAGCAGCTTGAGTTGGGGCAGGCCTGAAGCTTTCTTT. Translated: CASSLSWGRPEAFF.